This TCR beta chain appears in the sequencing data of a study of human T cells and chemical hapten exposure (dated by TCRdb to about 2021). With respect to the entire study: Libraries were pooled for sequencing, and per-sample TCR yields varied mainly because of small differences in library volumes within the pool. Peripheral blood TCR repertoire changes were tracked in vivo in alopecia patients during primary and secondary sensitization to the hapten diphenylcyclopropenone (DPC). For every blood RNA sample, sequencing covered both the TCR alpha and TCR beta chains.

This clonotype was detected many times. Its antigen has not been determined. Base qualities were left out, and no much larger clone turns up one base away. Here is what the overall study found, with its caveats: DPC sensitization did not change the number of TCRs with a frequency above 1 in 1000, and there was no evidence of changes in global repertoire structure. After repeated subsampling, the strength of the expansion versus patch-test correlation and the threshold at which it became significant changed.

The library relied on RACE. TCRdb lists the instrument as NextSeq 500. During library preparation, unique molecular identifiers were attached to individual cDNA molecules so that TCRs could be counted in a quantitative, reproducible way. The paper's processing steps were these. Samples had a median of roughly 91,000 TCRs, with a range from about 23,224 to 690,600. V, J and CDR3 annotation of the TCR reads was performed with the Decombinator software suite. To make PS versus PT1 abundance plots, every sample was subsampled to the same number of TCRs (28,000). TCRs were defined as expanded if absent before sensitization and observed at least eight times at the 2-week time point. The raw public reads went through TCRdb reprocessing: fastp at Q25, MiXCR clone calling, in-frame beta chains kept. A single entry per CDR3 protein holds the most common genes and DNA from its merged rows. TCRdb's processing, not the authors', yielded these V and J calls. In this sample the table shows about 130,000 distinct CDR3 sequences, approximately 9% of which occur a single time. The ten largest clones add up to around 2% of the sample.

The germline V gene supplies CDR1 SQVTM and CDR2 ANQGSEA. At the junction V is shortened by 6 bases and J by 4 bases; bases outside the gene matches: 2. The CDR3 holds 14 amino acids from the cysteine to the phenylalanine. Only the CDR3 DNA stays, 42 bases, in frame from base 1. Read against the paper, the sample's time point label means: healthy volunteer bleed at 2 weeks. Unfractionated whole blood was collected in Tempus Blood RNA tubes, and total RNA was extracted from that blood. A handful of healthy volunteers were used as TCR sequencing controls and were bled at day 0, 2 weeks and 6 weeks. Input material: whole blood. The origin of this receptor is a male donor in good health. Some clones in this sample may be carry-over from other donors' samples. Recombination connected TRBV29-1 to TRBJ2-2, and 13 junction bases match TRBD2. The nucleotides are TGCAGCGTGGGACTAGCGGGGTTCACCGGGGAGCTGTTTTTT. This yields the protein CSVGLAGFTGELFF.